Presented here are 31 T cell receptor beta chains from one specimen sequenced in a study of T cell repertoires and HLA-DP antigens. Produced via immunoSEQ multiplex PCR; TCRdb's table is partial and in-frame only. The data contain approximately 86,000 clones, about nine tenths of them singletons. Their specific antigens are unknown. The sequencing input was CD4+ T cells from PBMCs. All receptors derive from a man aged 45-65 years in good health and CMV-seronegative.

CDR3 sequence: CSAAGAQPQHF. The CDR3 DNA reads as TGCAGTGCTGCAGGGGCTCAGCCCCAGCATTTT. This sequence joins TRBV20-1 and TRBJ1-5, with D tentatively TRBD1 (6 bases). This CDR3 comprises 11 residues. The V gene lost 5 bases and the J gene lost 6 bases, with 8 bases spanning the gap. CDR1 DFQATT and CDR2 SNEGSKA come from the germline V gene (reference sequence).

In the case of this clone: One end of the junction fails to match germline, which may point to a read error. The rearrangement joins TRBV7-7 to TRBJ2-3; 7 nucleotides match TRBD2. This CDR3 spans 14 amino acids. Per germline, CDR1 SSHAT and CDR2 FNYEAQ (reference sequence). The DNA for the CDR3 is TGTGCTAGCAGCCGGGCGGGGGGCACAGATACGCAGTATTTT. It specifies CASSRAGGTDTQYF.

CDR3 in DNA: TGTGCCAGCAGCTTGGCCCGCATGACCGGCTATGGCTACACCTTC. It yields the protein CASSLARMTGYGYTF. The gene calls are TRBV5-6 and TRBJ1-2; D is undetermined. Trimming pared 0 bases from V and 4 bases from J, leaving 13 bases between. This CDR3 contains 15 residues. Germline values: CDR1 SGHDT, CDR2 YYEEEE.

The V call is TRBV28, the J call TRBJ2-1; the D gene is possibly TRBD2 (6 bases). V lost 8 bases and J 2 bases, leaving 16 bases between the germline ends. Germline V gene sequence: CDR1 MDHEN, CDR2 SYDVKM. This CDR3 region has 15 residues. This CDR3 reads CASRSGGGAYNEQFF. In nucleotides, the CDR3 is TGTGCCAGCCGTTCCGGGGGAGGTGCCTACAATGAGCAGTTCTTC.

This chain connects TRBV6-5 to TRBJ2-6; possibly TRBD1 or TRBD2 for D (5 bases each). Per germline, CDR1 MNHEY and CDR2 SVGAGI. The CDR3 runs 15 residues. V was clipped by 6 bases and J by 4 bases, with 13 bases between them. CDR3 residues: CASSPEGTGANVLTF. In nucleotides, the CDR3 is TGTGCCAGCAGCCCCGAGGGGACCGGGGCCAACGTCCTGACTTTC.

CDR3 region: CASSLDTDSPLHF. The CDR3 bases are TGCGCCAGCAGCTTGGATACCGATTCACCCCTCCACTTT. The V gene is TRBV5-1, the J gene TRBJ1-6; D not certain. The length of the CDR3 is 13 residues. Deletions cut 0 bases from V and 8 bases from J, with 6 bases between. Germline assignment: CDR1 SGHRS and CDR2 YFSETQ.

This rearrangement joins TRBV6-6 to TRBJ2-7; a weak D match, TRBD2 (5 bases). From germline, CDR1 is MNHNY and CDR2 SVGAGI (reference sequence). Between the trimmed V and J ends, which lost 2 bases and 3 bases, there was a span of 14 bases. The CDR3 totals 15 residues. For the CDR3, the DNA is TGTGCCAGCAGTTACCCCGCGACTACTAACTACGAGCAGTACTTC. It yields the protein CASSYPATTNYEQYF.

In this sample, this clone turned up a few times. This sequence joins TRBV2 and TRBJ1-2; TRBD1 might be the D (5 bases). Germline CDR1 SNHLY, CDR2 FYNNEI. The V end lost 7 bases, the J end lost 6 bases, and 15 bases lay between the germline ends. This CDR3 has 13 residues. The CDR3 nucleotides read TGTGCCAGCACGGTCCGGGGGGTTGATGGCTACACCTTC. Its translation is CASTVRGVDGYTF.

The V gene is TRBV7-2, the J gene TRBJ2-2, with TRBD2 matching over 9 bases. This CDR3 spans 16 amino acids. Germline V CDR1 and CDR2: SGHTA, FQGNSA. Unmatched junction bases numbered 6, after V lost 2 bases and J lost 5 bases. CDR3 nucleotide sequence: TGTGCCAGCAGCTTACGGCCTAGCGGGGCGACCGGGGAGCTGTTTTTT. Its translation is CASSLRPSGATGELFF.

CDR3 sequence: CASSPKQGTAFF. The CDR3 DNA reads as TGTGCCAGCTCACCTAAACAGGGGACGGCTTTCTTT. The V and J genes are TRBV18 and TRBJ1-1; 7 bases map to TRBD1. The CDR3 has 12 residues. Unmatched junction bases numbered 6, after V lost 3 bases and J lost 11 bases. The V gene's germline CDR1 is KGHSH and CDR2 LQKENI. Variable domain in full (rest from reference TRBV18 and TRBJ1-1): NAGVMQNPRHLVRRRGQEARLRCSPMKGHSHVYWYRQLPEEGLKFMVYLQKENIIDESGMPKERFSAEFPKEGPSILRIQQVVRGDSAAYFCASSPKQGTAFFGQGTRLTVV.

The chain links TRBV7-6 to TRBJ2-5; either TRBD1 or TRBD2 may fit D (6 bases each). The CDR3 runs to 17 residues. Germline values: CDR1 SGHVS, CDR2 FNYEAQ. Between the trimmed V and J ends, which lost 2 bases and 2 bases, there was a span of 18 bases. The CDR3 DNA reads TGTGCCAGCAGCTTAAGGGGGGACCTAGGGGATCAAGAGACCCAGTACTTC. This codes for CASSLRGDLGDQETQYF.

J is TRBJ1-2 and V is TRBV2, with 10 bases aligning to TRBD1. CDR3 size: 13 residues. Germline loops: CDR1 SNHLY, CDR2 FYNNEI. J gave up 7 bases and V 5 bases, and 4 bases lay outside the gene matches. In DNA, the CDR3 is TGTGCCAGCAGTTTACGGACAGGGGGTGGCTACACCTTC. It encodes CASSLRTGGGYTF. The full variable domain, completed using reference TRBV2 and TRBJ1-2, is EPEVTQTPSHQVTQMGQEVILRCVPISNHLYFYWYRQILGQKVEFLVSFYNNEISEKSEIFDDQFSVERPDGSNFTLKIRSTKLEDSAMYFCASSLRTGGGYTFGSGTRLTVV.

This sequence joins TRBV30 and TRBJ2-1, with a possible D match to TRBD2 (6 bases). The CDR3 has 15 amino acids. The V end was cut by 0 bases, the J end by 8 bases, with 17 bases between. The germline gives CDR1 GTSNPN, CDR2 SVGIG (reference sequence). CDR3 loop: CAWSVPSGWRDEQFF. The CDR3 nucleotides read TGTGCCTGGAGTGTACCCAGCGGGTGGAGGGATGAGCAGTTCTTC.

In its sample, this clone was seen a few times. This chain links TRBV9 with TRBJ2-7; unclear D gene. This CDR3 contains 12 residues. V lost 0 bases and J lost 2, with 3 bases in between. Germline V gene sequence: CDR1 SGDLS, CDR2 YYNGEE. DNA for the CDR3: TGTGCCAGCAGCGTAGCGGCCTACGAGCAGTACTTC. As protein: CASSVAAYEQYF.

The chain combines TRBV21-1 with TRBJ2-1; TRBD2, the D gene given by the table, was not confirmed from the DNA. TRBV21-1 is described as a pseudogene. This CDR3 comprises 17 residues. The CDR3: CASSKLLGLAGVDEQFF. The CDR3, as DNA: TGTGCCAGCAGCAAACTCCTAGGACTAGCGGGAGTGGATGAGCAGTTCTTC.

This clone came up once. This rearrangement joins TRBV2 to TRBJ2-5; weak D call: TRBD1 (5 bases). CDR3 length: 13 residues. Trimming shortened V by 6 bases and J by 4 bases, and 12 bases separated the two germline ends. Germline V gives CDR1 SNHLY, CDR2 FYNNEI. The CDR3 DNA reads as TGTGCCAGCAGCTATCAGGGTATAGAGACCCAGTACTTC. Translating gives CASSYQGIETQYF.

The genes are TRBV6-5 and TRBJ2-7; D may be TRBD1 or TRBD2 (6 bases each). Trimming stripped 6 bases from V and 0 bases from J, with 15 bases between. The CDR3 has 15 amino acids. CDR1 is MNHEY, CDR2 SVGAGI, per germline. In DNA form, the CDR3 reads TGTGCCAGCAGCCCCCGGGGGCGAGTCTCCTACGAGCAGTACTTC. This gives the protein CASSPRGRVSYEQYF.

The chain combines TRBV28 with TRBJ1-5, with D possibly matching TRBD1 (6 bases). With 3 bases removed from V and 2 bases from J, the gap between germline ends came to 20 bases. Germline V gene data show CDR1 as MDHEN and CDR2 as SYDVKM. This CDR3 has 18 amino acids. CDR3 region: CASSLGWQGKMGNQPQHF. In nucleotides, the CDR3 is TGTGCCAGCAGTTTGGGGTGGCAGGGGAAGATGGGCAATCAGCCCCAGCATTTT.

The chain's CDR3 is CASSKAIVDQPQHF. As DNA, the CDR3 is TGCGCCAGCAGTAAGGCGATTGTGGATCAGCCCCAGCATTTT. J is TRBJ1-5 and V is TRBV10-2; D is unclear. Germline lookup yields CDR1 WSHSY and CDR2 SAAADI. The CDR3 is 14 amino acids. Trimming removed 5 bases at V and 5 bases at J, with 13 bases between.

The chain uses TRBV6-6 and TRBJ2-1; unclear D gene. The CDR3 contains 13 residues. Germline CDR1 reads MNHNY; CDR2 reads SVGAGI (reference sequence). Trimming took 6 bases from V and 5 from J, leaving 11 bases between them. CDR3 DNA: TGTGCCAGCAGGTCGGACGGCAACAATGAGCAGTTCTTC. The encoded protein is CASRSDGNNEQFF.

V and J are TRBV7-2 and TRBJ1-1; D remains unclear. The CDR3 length is 16 residues. Germline V gives CDR1 SGHTA, CDR2 FQGNSA. Trimming shortened V by 5 bases and J by 1 base, and 17 bases separated the two germline ends. Here the CDR3 reads CASSREIRNPNTEAFF. In DNA, the CDR3 is TGTGCCAGCAGCAGAGAAATCAGGAACCCGAACACTGAAGCTTTCTTT.

Only one count was recorded for this clone. CDR3: CASSRDLADNEQFF. The CDR3 DNA follows: TGCGCCAGCAGCCGGGACCTAGCGGACAATGAGCAGTTCTTC. The chain employs TRBV4-3 and TRBJ2-1; 7 positions agree with TRBD2. Germline CDR1 LGHNA, CDR2 YSLEER. The trim removed 4 bases at V and 5 bases at J, leaving 5 bases unmatched. The CDR3 is 14 amino acids.

This sequence joins TRBV6-6 and TRBJ2-7, with TRBD1 identical over 9 bases. The CDR3 is made up of 16 amino acids. The V and J ends lost 1 base and 2 bases, in that order; junction bases with no gene match: 6. Germline V lookup: CDR1 MNHNY, CDR2 SVGAGI (reference sequence). The CDR3 protein is CASSYYRGRTAYEQYF. The CDR3 coding sequence is TGTGCCAGCAGTTACTACAGGGGGCGGACAGCCTACGAGCAGTACTTC.

This clone has only a few counts. V gene TRBV5-6 combines with J gene TRBJ1-6, with 7 bases lining up with TRBD1. V was clipped by 0 bases and J by 7 bases; unmatched bases: 4. The CDR3 is made up of 15 amino acids. The V gene's germline CDR1 is SGHDT and CDR2 YYEEEE. In DNA, the CDR3 is TGTGCCAGCAGCTTGGCTGGCAGGGGGAATTCACCCCTCCACTTT. Amino acid sequence: CASSLAGRGNSPLHF.

This clone was detected ten times or more. This chain joins TRBV4-3 and TRBJ2-3; 7 bases line up with TRBD2. V lost 3 bases to trimming and J lost 1 base; unmatched junction nucleotides: 4. The CDR3 has 15 residues. CDR1 is LGHNA, CDR2 YSLEER, per germline. The CDR3 here is CASSHGSGRTDTQYF. In DNA, the CDR3 is TGCGCCAGCAGCCACGGTAGCGGGCGCACAGATACGCAGTATTTT.

The genes are TRBV29-1 and TRBJ1-4; D is possibly TRBD1 (5 bases). Per germline, CDR1 SQVTM and CDR2 ANQGSEA. Deletions cut 4 bases from V and 8 bases from J, with 14 bases between. This CDR3 is built from 13 residues. The CDR3 sequence is CSVGERGDEKLFF. The CDR3 region has the DNA TGCAGCGTTGGAGAACGGGGGGACGAAAAACTGTTTTTT.

The chain is built from TRBV6-5 and TRBJ2-2; perhaps TRBD2 as D (5 bases). Per the germline V gene, CDR1 is MNHEY and CDR2 is SVGAGI. The V end was cut by 6 bases, the J end by 5 bases, with 13 bases between. This CDR3 has 14 residues. CDR3 residues: CASSPGWETGELFF. In nucleotides, the CDR3 is TGTGCCAGCAGCCCGGGATGGGAAACCGGGGAGCTGTTTTTT.

V is TRBV21-1 and J is TRBJ1-5; the table's D call of TRBD1 was not tested on the DNA. TRBV21-1 constitutes a pseudogene. This CDR3 spans 13 amino acids. For the CDR3, the DNA is TGTGCCAGTCCGGACAGGGAGTCTCAGCCCCAGCATTTT. It yields the protein CASPDRESQPQHF.

This clone was detected only a few times. The chain combines TRBV14 with TRBJ1-3; D unclear. V lost 3 bases to trimming and J lost 3 bases, with 3 bases between them. The CDR3 is made up of 12 amino acids. Germline-derived CDR1 and CDR2 are SGHDN and FVKESK. CDR3 sequence reads: CASSQVGNTIYF. CDR3 in DNA: TGTGCCAGCAGCCAGGTTGGAAACACCATATATTTT.

This clone was found once. The rearrangement joins TRBV5-1 to TRBJ2-7; 14 nucleotides match TRBD2. V was clipped by 4 bases and J by 7 bases; unmatched bases: 7. CDR1 and CDR2 from the germline V gene are SGHRS and YFSETQ. The CDR3 covers 15 residues. The CDR3 DNA is TGCGCCAGCAGCCCGGGACTAGCGGGAGTAAAAGAGCAGTACTTC. Its translation is CASSPGLAGVKEQYF.

V usage is TRBV27 and J usage is TRBJ1-3, with no clear D. Germline CDR1 MNHEY, CDR2 SMNVEV (reference sequence). This CDR3 is 13 amino acids long. The V end lost 7 bases, the J end lost 4 bases, and 11 bases lay between the germline ends. CDR3 sequence: CASKTLDGNTIYF. For the CDR3, the DNA is TGTGCCAGCAAGACCCTCGACGGAAACACCATATATTTT.